This T cell receptor (beta chain) was found in a study of T cell responses to AZD1222 COVID-19 vaccine. The protocol was immunoSEQ multiplex PCR, while the TCRdb copy is restricted to in-frame clones and leaves out a portion. This sample has under 300,000 clones; 85% to 95% occur once, and the top ten carry approximately 0.52%. The TCR was taken from an adult in good health. Sequencing was performed on peripheral blood, taken on day 0 of AZD1222 vaccination.

For the CDR3, the DNA is TGCAGCGTCCTGGCCGGCTCTTCCTACGAGCAGTACTTC. It yields the protein CSVLAGSSYEQYF. The rearrangement uses TRBV29-1 and TRBJ2-7; D uncertain. CDR1 and CDR2 from the germline V gene are SQVTM and ANQGSEA. Trimming pared 6 bases from V and 1 base from J, leaving 13 bases between. This CDR3 spans 13 amino acids.